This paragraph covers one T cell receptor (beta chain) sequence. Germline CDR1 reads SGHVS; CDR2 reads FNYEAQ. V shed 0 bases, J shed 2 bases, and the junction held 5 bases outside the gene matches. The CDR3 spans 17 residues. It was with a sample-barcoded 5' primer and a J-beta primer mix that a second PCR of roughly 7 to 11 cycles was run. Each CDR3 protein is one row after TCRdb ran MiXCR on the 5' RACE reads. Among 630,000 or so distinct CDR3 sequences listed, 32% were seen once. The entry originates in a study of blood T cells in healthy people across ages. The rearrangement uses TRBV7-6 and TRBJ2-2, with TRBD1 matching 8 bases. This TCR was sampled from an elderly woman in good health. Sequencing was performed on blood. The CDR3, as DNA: TGTGCCAGCAGCTTAGCAGACAGGGGTCCTAACACCGGGGAGCTGTTTTTT. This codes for CASSLADRGPNTGELFF.